A selection of T cell receptor beta chains follows, all from one sample in a study of T cell changes during pregnancy in multiple sclerosis. Libraries were prepared by immunoSEQ multiplex PCR; TCRdb keeps only in-frame clonotypes and omits some of them. The sample holds 60,000 to 70,000 clones, 91% seen once. Here the sequenced sample was peripheral blood, taken in the third trimester of pregnancy. These receptors originate from a female donor in good health, enrolled as a control in a pregnancy study. Both conserved end residues are part of each CDR3. A D gene is named only where the DNA matches it firmly. Rows give clone size only sometimes, using once, few, many, or a class for an expanded clone.

CDR3aa: CASSDASGTVEPTPYEQYF
CDR3nt: TGTGCCAGCAGCGACGCTTCCGGGACAGTCGAACCAACGCCCTACGAGCAGTACTTC
j_gene: TRBJ2-7
v_gene: TRBV5-4
abundance: NA
d_gene: TRBD1

CDR3aa: CASSSGGWGTEAFF
CDR3nt: TGTGCCAGCAGCTCGGGGGGCTGGGGCACTGAAGCTTTCTTT
j_gene: TRBJ1-1
v_gene: TRBV11-2
abundance: once
d_gene: NA

CDR3aa: CASGQGRSSYNEQFF
CDR3nt: TGTGCCAGCGGACAGGGTAGGAGCTCCTACAATGAGCAGTTCTTC
j_gene: TRBJ2-1
v_gene: TRBV18
abundance: NA
d_gene: TRBD1

CDR3aa: CASTALRNTGELFF
CDR3nt: TGTGCCAGCACCGCGCTCCGGAACACCGGGGAGCTGTTTTTT
j_gene: TRBJ2-2
v_gene: TRBV6-5
abundance: once
d_gene: NA

CDR3aa: CASSDQLPSGAQYF
CDR3nt: TGTGCCAGCAGCGACCAATTGCCATCGGGTGCGCAGTACTTC
j_gene: TRBJ2-7
v_gene: TRBV2
abundance: NA
d_gene: NA

CDR3aa: CASSPTGGAGNQPQHF
CDR3nt: TGCGCCAGCAGCCCGACAGGGGGCGCGGGCAATCAGCCCCAGCATTTT
j_gene: TRBJ1-5
v_gene: TRBV5-1
abundance: NA
d_gene: TRBD1

CDR3aa: CASSPVGAGGYYEQYF
CDR3nt: TGTGCCAGCTCCCCCGTGGGCGCGGGAGGGTATTACGAGCAGTACTTC
j_gene: TRBJ2-7
v_gene: TRBV7-6
abundance: once
d_gene: TRBD2

CDR3aa: CASSGQGPWGYTF
CDR3nt: TGTGCCAGCAGTGGACAGGGCCCATGGGGCTACACCTTC
j_gene: TRBJ1-2
v_gene: TRBV6-5
abundance: few
d_gene: TRBD1

CDR3aa: CASSVTGSGGYTF
CDR3nt: TGTGCCAGCAGCGTTACGGGGAGCGGAGGCTACACCTTC
j_gene: TRBJ1-2
v_gene: TRBV9
abundance: few
d_gene: NA

CDR3aa: CATISGAGAGELFF
CDR3nt: TGTGCCACGATAAGCGGGGCGGGGGCCGGGGAGCTGTTTTTT
j_gene: TRBJ2-2
v_gene: TRBV10-3
abundance: NA
d_gene: TRBD2

CDR3aa: CASSLTGVLGTDTQYF
CDR3nt: TGTGCCAGCAGCTTGACAGGGGTCCTGGGCACAGATACGCAGTATTTT
j_gene: TRBJ2-3
v_gene: TRBV7-3
abundance: NA
d_gene: TRBD1

CDR3aa: CASSLLGENTEAFF
CDR3nt: TGTGCCAGCAGTTTGTTAGGGGAAAACACTGAAGCTTTCTTT
j_gene: TRBJ1-1
v_gene: TRBV27
abundance: once
d_gene: NA

CDR3aa: CASRERTGGFYEQYF
CDR3nt: TGTGCCAGCAGAGAAAGGACAGGGGGTTTCTACGAGCAGTACTTC
j_gene: TRBJ2-7
v_gene: TRBV6-1
abundance: NA
d_gene: TRBD1

CDR3aa: CASSSRHNTEAFF
CDR3nt: TGCGCCAGCAGCTCCCGACACAACACTGAAGCTTTCTTT
j_gene: TRBJ1-1
v_gene: TRBV5-1
abundance: NA
d_gene: NA

CDR3aa: CASSPPRNTEAFF
CDR3nt: TGTGCCAGCAGCCCCCCCCGGAACACTGAAGCTTTCTTT
j_gene: TRBJ1-1
v_gene: TRBV7-2
abundance: NA
d_gene: NA

CDR3aa: CASRGGAARQAKNIQYF
CDR3nt: TGTGCCAGCAGAGGCGGGGCGGCGCGACAGGCCAAAAACATTCAGTACTTC
j_gene: TRBJ2-4
v_gene: TRBV28
abundance: NA
d_gene: NA

CDR3aa: CASSPRDRANYGYTF
CDR3nt: TGTGCCAGCAGCCCCCGGGACAGAGCTAACTATGGCTACACCTTC
j_gene: TRBJ1-2
v_gene: TRBV4-2
abundance: NA
d_gene: TRBD1

CDR3aa: CASSSGLLEKLFF
CDR3nt: TGTGCCAGCAGCTCGGGACTCCTTGAAAAACTGTTTTTT
j_gene: TRBJ1-4
v_gene: TRBV5-5
abundance: NA
d_gene: NA

CDR3aa: CAWIPSSGVRGNTEAFF
CDR3nt: TGTGCCTGGATCCCATCGAGTGGGGTCAGGGGAAACACTGAAGCTTTCTTT
j_gene: TRBJ1-1
v_gene: TRBV30
abundance: few
d_gene: NA

CDR3aa: CAISYIGQGGTDTQYF
CDR3nt: TGTGCCATCAGTTACATAGGACAGGGCGGAACAGATACGCAGTATTTT
j_gene: TRBJ2-3
v_gene: TRBV10-3
abundance: once
d_gene: TRBD1

CDR3aa: CASSLRREETYNEQFF
CDR3nt: TGTGCCAGCAGCTTACGGCGGGAGGAGACCTACAATGAGCAGTTCTTC
j_gene: TRBJ2-1
v_gene: TRBV7-8
abundance: NA
d_gene: TRBD2

CDR3aa: CASSQDPVGRGSYEQYF
CDR3nt: TGTGCCAGCAGCCAAGATCCAGTCGGGAGGGGTTCCTACGAGCAGTACTTC
j_gene: TRBJ2-7
v_gene: TRBV4-2
abundance: NA
d_gene: TRBD2

CDR3aa: CASRPSGFHNEQFF
CDR3nt: TGTGCCAGCAGGCCCAGTGGCTTTCACAATGAGCAGTTCTTC
j_gene: TRBJ2-1
v_gene: TRBV6-1
abundance: NA
d_gene: NA

CDR3aa: CASSLASDRGQGYGYTF
CDR3nt: TGTGCCAGCAGCTTAGCGTCCGACAGGGGGCAGGGCTATGGCTACACCTTC
j_gene: TRBJ1-2
v_gene: TRBV7-9
abundance: NA
d_gene: TRBD1

CDR3aa: CASSLGGRSYEQYF
CDR3nt: TGTGCCAGCAGCTTAGGTGGCAGAAGCTACGAGCAGTACTTC
j_gene: TRBJ2-7
v_gene: TRBV7-2
abundance: NA
d_gene: NA

CDR3aa: CASSLAGVGGYEQYF
CDR3nt: TGTGCCAGCAGCTTGGCAGGGGTCGGAGGCTACGAGCAGTACTTC
j_gene: TRBJ2-7
v_gene: TRBV5-4
abundance: NA
d_gene: NA

CDR3aa: CASSPRAGESVNTEAFF
CDR3nt: TGTGCCAGCTCACCAAGAGCAGGGGAATCGGTGAACACTGAAGCTTTCTTT
j_gene: TRBJ1-1
v_gene: TRBV18
abundance: NA
d_gene: NA

CDR3aa: CASSPVTEAFF
CDR3nt: TGTGCCAGCAGTCCCGTGACTGAAGCTTTCTTT
j_gene: TRBJ1-1
v_gene: TRBV6-6
abundance: few
d_gene: NA

CDR3aa: CAWSGLNNSPLHF
CDR3nt: TGTGCCTGGAGTGGACTGAACAATTCACCCCTCCACTTT
j_gene: TRBJ1-6
v_gene: TRBV30
abundance: NA
d_gene: NA

CDR3aa: CASSILHTGELFF
CDR3nt: TGTGCCAGTAGTATACTTCACACCGGGGAGCTGTTTTTT
j_gene: TRBJ2-2
v_gene: TRBV19
abundance: NA
d_gene: NA

CDR3aa: CASSTHRQGPGSEAFF
CDR3nt: TGTGCCAGCAGTACCCATAGACAGGGCCCTGGTTCTGAAGCTTTCTTT
j_gene: TRBJ1-1
v_gene: TRBV27
abundance: few
d_gene: TRBD1

CDR3aa: CASSSYRGSSGNTIYF
CDR3nt: TGTGCCAGCAGCTCGTACAGGGGGAGCTCTGGAAACACCATATATTTT
j_gene: TRBJ1-3
v_gene: TRBV13
abundance: NA
d_gene: TRBD1

CDR3aa: CASSGRVSGEQYF
CDR3nt: TGCGCCAGCAGTGGCCGAGTCTCGGGCGAGCAGTACTTC
j_gene: TRBJ2-7
v_gene: TRBV10-1
abundance: NA
d_gene: NA